A selection of T cell receptor beta chains follows, all from one sample in a study of cytomegalovirus exposure and HLA in healthy donors. The data were produced by immunoSEQ multiplex PCR, yet TCRdb's version contains in-frame clones alone and is incomplete. The sample carries over 75,000 clones, approximately 85% recorded once. Specimen: PBMCs. These receptors were obtained from a man aged 25 to 45 in good health and CMV-seropositive. The CDR3 runs from the conserved cysteine through the conserved F or W. Each record gives: D gene, clone size, V gene, J gene, CDR3 DNA, CDR3 protein. A D gene is named only where the DNA matches it firmly. The size entry is marked missing in some rows and otherwise reads once, few, many or a size class.

>TRBD2|-|TRBV13|TRBJ2-3
TGTGCCAGCAGCCCCCCCGGCGGGGGGGCAGATACGCAGTATTTT
CASSPPGGGADTQYF
>-|-|TRBV15|TRBJ1-2
TGTGCCACCAGCAGAGAGGTCGGGAACTATGGCTACACCTTC
CATSREVGNYGYTF
>TRBD2|-|TRBV6-5|TRBJ2-2
TGTGCCAGCAGCACCGGGACTAGCTACACCGGGGAGCTGTTTTTT
CASSTGTSYTGELFF
>-|-|TRBV10-1|TRBJ2-1
TGCGCCAGCAGTGACAGACTAGCCTACAATGAGCAGTTCTTC
CASSDRLAYNEQFF
>-|-|TRBV6-6|TRBJ1-3
TGTGCCAGCAGTTACTCCAGGGACTCTGGAAACACCATATATTTT
CASSYSRDSGNTIYF
>TRBD1|-|TRBV30|TRBJ2-7
TGTGCCTGGACCGATGGACAGGGACTCTCCTACGAGCAGTACTTC
CAWTDGQGLSYEQYF
>TRBD2|-|TRBV9|TRBJ2-5
TGTGCCAGCAGCCCTCCTCTAGCGGCGGAGACCCAGTACTTC
CASSPPLAAETQYF
>-|few|TRBV5-4|TRBJ2-1
TGCGCCAGCAGCCATCCGGAGGTTGGGCAGTTCTTC
CASSHPEVGQFF
>-|-|TRBV6-1|TRBJ2-2
TGTGCCAGCAGTGAACTTCCGGCGGGCGGGGAGCTGTTTTTT
CASSELPAGGELFF
>-|-|TRBV5-4|TRBJ2-1
TGTGCCAGCAGCTTGGAGACAACCTCCTACAATGAGCAGTTCTTC
CASSLETTSYNEQFF
>TRBD1|few|TRBV28|TRBJ1-5
TGTGCCAGCAGTTTGACAGGGAGCCCAATAGAGCATTTT
CASSLTGSPIEHF
>TRBD1|-|TRBV7-9|TRBJ2-2
TGTTCCAGCATCCTTAATGGCCAGGGGGCGATCGGGGAGCTGTTTTTT
CSSILNGQGAIGELFF
>TRBD2|few|TRBV29-1|TRBJ2-2
TGCAGCGCAGGACTAGCGGGATTGACCGGGGAGCTGTTTTTT
CSAGLAGLTGELFF
>-|-|TRBV4-3|TRBJ1-2
TGCGCCAGCAGCCACGGTATTACTTATGGCTACACCTTC
CASSHGITYGYTF
>TRBD2|-|TRBV7-8|TRBJ2-5
TGTGCCAGCAGCTTAGAGGGGCGGGAGGGCCGACGGGAGACCCAGTACTTC
CASSLEGREGRRETQYF
>-|-|TRBV15|TRBJ2-5
TGTGCCACCGCCGACGGGAGTGTGGAGACCCAGTACTTC
CATADGSVETQYF
>TRBD2|-|TRBV6-1|TRBJ2-1
TGTGCCAGCAGTGCGACTAGCAGGAATGAGCAGTTCTTC
CASSATSRNEQFF
>-|few|TRBV4-3|TRBJ1-2
TGCGCCAGCAGCCAAGATGAGCTAGGGGGACGTTATGGCTACACCTTC
CASSQDELGGRYGYTF
>-|-|TRBV7-6|TRBJ2-2
TGTGCCAGCAGCTTCAACGGGGAGCTGTTTTTT
CASSFNGELFF
>-|-|TRBV4-1|TRBJ2-5
TGCGCCAGCAGCCAAGAGGCCCCCCAGGGGAGGGGAGAGACCCAGTACTTC
CASSQEAPQGRGETQYF
>TRBD1|-|TRBV2|TRBJ1-1
TGTGCCAGCAGAGAAACCGGGACAGGGTATATGAACACTGAAGCTTTCTTT
CASRETGTGYMNTEAFF
>TRBD1|-|TRBV28|TRBJ2-7
TGTGCCAGCAGTTTCGGGACAGGGGGGACCTACGAGCAGTACTTC
CASSFGTGGTYEQYF
>TRBD2|-|TRBV5-5|TRBJ2-3
TGTGCCAGCAGCTTGGCTCCGGGACTAGCGGTCACAGATACGCAGTATTTT
CASSLAPGLAVTDTQYF
>TRBD1|-|TRBV19|TRBJ1-5
TGTGCCAGTAGGAAGACAGGGCCACATCAGCCCCAGCATTTT
CASRKTGPHQPQHF
>-|-|TRBV7-9|TRBJ2-7
TGTTCCAGCAGTCAATCCCACTACGAGCAGTACTTC
CSSSQSHYEQYF
>TRBD1|-|TRBV29-1|TRBJ1-4
TGCAGCCCGTGGGACAGACAAAATGAAAAACTGTTTTTT
CSPWDRQNEKLFF
>TRBD2|-|TRBV7-6|TRBJ2-7
TGTGCCAGCAGCTTAAACGCGGGAGGGCCGACGCCGCAGTACTTC
CASSLNAGGPTPQYF
>-|-|TRBV4-1|TRBJ1-1
TGCGCCAGCAGCCACCCCAGGACAACGAACACTGAAGCTTTCTTT
CASSHPRTTNTEAFF
>TRBD1|few|TRBV10-2|TRBJ1-5
TGCGCCAGCAGCCTAGGACAGGTCAATCAGCCCCAGCATTTT
CASSLGQVNQPQHF
>-|-|TRBV30|TRBJ1-2
TGTGCCTGGAGTGTCCGGGGAGGAGGAGGCTACACCTTC
CAWSVRGGGGYTF
>-|-|TRBV6-1|TRBJ1-1
TGTGCCAGCACCCCGGGGGGCAGGTCGAACGCTGAAGCTTTCTTT
CASTPGGRSNAEAFF
>TRBD1|-|TRBV6-5|TRBJ2-5
TGTGCTACCGGGACAGGGGGCATAGAGACCCAGTACTTC
CATGTGGIETQYF
>TRBD1|-|TRBV27|TRBJ1-4
TGTGCCAGCACCCCTCGACAGGGATTTGAAAAACTGTTTTTT
CASTPRQGFEKLFF